The T cell receptor (beta chain) described here comes from a study of PD-L1 blockade in urothelial cancer. Study observations and caveats: More expansion of tumor-associated blood clones, seen at 3 weeks, marked durable-benefit patients.

Sequencing was performed with immunoSEQ multiplex PCR; in TCRdb, only in-frame clones are kept and a portion is missing. The data show about 22,000 clones, roughly 89% seen once. As for this clone: Its target is unknown.

The specimen comprised PBMCs, sampled around atezolizumab (anti-PD-L1) treatment. The TCR was taken from a woman aged 55 to 70 with urothelial cancer.

In DNA, the CDR3 is TGCGCCAGCAGCTGGACTAGCGGGGACTCCTACAATGAGCAGTTCTTC. Protein product: CASSWTSGDSYNEQFF. The chain joins TRBV5-1 to TRBJ2-1, with 12 bases matching TRBD2. The CDR3 covers 16 residues. Per germline, CDR1 SGHRS and CDR2 YFSETQ. Trimming took 3 bases from V and 0 from J; bases not matched to a gene: 1.